The next 7 T cell receptor beta chains were all read from a single sample in a study of CD8 T cells in ankylosing spondylitis. TCRdb processed the 5' RACE reads anew with MiXCR; each CDR3 protein has one entry. Altogether about 240,000 distinct CDR3 sequences are present, 20% to 30% being singletons, with the ten largest covering roughly 0.6%. Material: blood, either unsorted or a sorted T cell fraction (not recorded which). These receptors originate from a male donor with ankylosing spondylitis or in good health (not recorded which).

This clonotype was detected ten times or more. CDR3 protein: CSAIRDPNQPQHF. The CDR3 nucleotides are TGCAGTGCCATCCGGGACCCCAATCAGCCCCAGCATTTT. This chain connects TRBV20-1 to TRBJ1-5, with D possibly TRBD1 on 5 matching bases. This CDR3 has 13 amino acids. The germline V gene has CDR1 DFQATT and CDR2 SNEGSKA (reference sequence). With 6 bases removed from V and 3 bases from J, the gap between germline ends came to 12 bases.

This clonotype was picked up many times. One junction end disagrees with the germline gene, perhaps due to a read error. The V and J genes are TRBV4-1 and TRBJ2-3; D may correspond to TRBD1 or TRBD2 (5 bases each). The CDR3 covers 14 residues. Germline loops: CDR1 MGHRA, CDR2 YSYEKL. CDR3 DNA: TGTGCCAGCAGTCTACTGGGGGGCACAGATACGCAGTATTTT. It is translated as CASSLLGGTDTQYF.

This chain links TRBV20-1 with TRBJ2-2; D tentatively fits TRBD1 or TRBD2 (5 bases each). The CDR3 has 13 residues. CDR1 is DFQATT, CDR2 SNEGSKA, per germline (reference sequence). Trimming took off 5 bases at V and 4 bases at J, with 11 bases between the two ends. The CDR3 nucleotides are TGCAGTGCTTCACCGGGACGCACCGGGGAGCTGTTTTTT. Its protein is CSASPGRTGELFF.

This clonotype was recorded at least ten times. The chain combines TRBV6-1 with TRBJ1-5; weak D call: TRBD1 (5 bases). The ends were cut back, 9 bases at V and 0 bases at J, with 15 bases in the middle. This CDR3 is built from 15 residues. From germline, CDR1 is MNHNS and CDR2 SASEGT. The CDR3 bases are TGTGCCAGTTCATCAGGGATCGATAGCAATCAGCCCCAGCATTTT. Amino acid sequence: CASSSGIDSNQPQHF.

In its sample, this clonotype was seen many times. V is TRBV29-1 and J is TRBJ2-5; 10 bases map to TRBD2. Per germline, CDR1 SQVTM and CDR2 ANQGSEA. The CDR3 is made up of 13 amino acids. J lost 4 bases, V lost 2 bases, and 1 base had no gene match. CDR3 sequence (DNA): TGCAGCGTTGAACTAGCGGGGGCAGAGACCCAGTACTTC. This sequence encodes CSVELAGAETQYF.

The V call is TRBV28, the J call TRBJ2-3; D gene uncertain. The CDR3 has 14 amino acids. V lost 6 bases to trimming and J lost 1 base, with 11 bases between them. CDR1 is MDHEN, CDR2 SYDVKM, per germline. The CDR3 region has the DNA TGTGCCAGCAGGCCGGCTGGGGGCACAGATACGCAGTATTTT. This codes for CASRPAGGTDTQYF.

V and J are TRBV6-5 and TRBJ2-4; D is unclear. V was trimmed by 1 base and J by 0 bases, leaving 7 bases between them. Germline CDR1 reads MNHEY; CDR2 reads SVGAGI. This CDR3 contains 15 residues. This chain's CDR3 is CASSYLGSAKNIQYF. CDR3 in DNA: TGTGCCAGCAGTTACTTGGGGTCAGCCAAAAACATTCAGTACTTC.